The 27 T cell receptor beta chains given below trace back to one sample, sequenced in a study of blood T cell repertoires in COVID-19. The data were produced by immunoSEQ multiplex PCR, yet TCRdb's version contains in-frame clones alone and is incomplete. The sample shows around 57,000 clones, around 88% of them seen only once. Sequenced material: peripheral blood. These receptors came from a woman aged 80 or over with active COVID-19.

Only one count was recorded for this clone. The V call is TRBV7-2, the J call TRBJ2-1; tentative D call: TRBD2 (6 bases). The V gene lost 1 base and the J gene lost 0 bases, with 10 bases spanning the gap. Germline CDR1 SGHTA, CDR2 FQGNSA. The CDR3 sequence is 16 residues long. The CDR3 DNA sequence: TGTGCCAGCAGCTTAGTCCGGGGGAGCTCCTACAATGAGCAGTTCTTC. Protein sequence: CASSLVRGSSYNEQFF.

This clone came up a few times. This chain connects TRBV27 to TRBJ1-2; D call uncertain. Germline V gene sequence: CDR1 MNHEY, CDR2 SMNVEV (reference sequence). The CDR3 extends over 13 amino acids. V lost 0 bases and J lost 7, with 9 bases in between. The CDR3 spells CASSLSRGSGYTF. The DNA of the CDR3 is TGTGCCAGCAGTTTATCCCGCGGGAGTGGCTACACCTTC.

The V and J genes are TRBV5-1 and TRBJ2-5; D might be TRBD1 (6 bases). The germline V gene encodes CDR1 SGHRS and CDR2 YFSETQ. CDR3 size: 15 residues. The germline V and J ends were trimmed by 4 bases and 2 bases, with 15 bases remaining between them. This CDR3 reads CASSATSTGQETQYF. DNA for the CDR3: TGCGCCAGCAGCGCCACATCGACAGGTCAAGAGACCCAGTACTTC.

The chain combines TRBV11-1 with TRBJ2-3; 8 bases are a match to TRBD2. In germline, CDR1 is SGHAT, CDR2 FQDESV (reference sequence). V was clipped by 1 base and J by 5 bases; unmatched bases: 8. The CDR3 spans 16 residues. DNA for the CDR3: TGTGCCAGCAGCTTAGGGGGCGGGGGGCACGGAGATACGCAGTATTTT. It translates to CASSLGGGGHGDTQYF.

The chain links TRBV5-4 to TRBJ2-3, with 7 nucleotides matching TRBD2. The CDR3 length is 15 residues. Losses at the gene ends were 0 bases for V and 4 bases for J; bases not matched to a gene: 5. The germline V gene has CDR1 SGHNT and CDR2 YYREEE (reference sequence). This chain's CDR3 is CASSLVAGVADTQYF. Here the CDR3 DNA reads TGTGCCAGCAGCTTGGTGGCGGGGGTAGCAGATACGCAGTATTTT.

This sequence joins TRBV19 and TRBJ2-1; 7 bases line up with TRBD2. Germline V CDR1 and CDR2: LNHDA, SQIVND (reference sequence). This CDR3 is built from 16 residues. The trim removed 4 bases at V and 2 bases at J, leaving 8 bases unmatched. The CDR3 coding sequence is TGTGCCAGTAGTACCGGACTAGGTAGGACCTACAATGAGCAGTTCTTC. Translated: CASSTGLGRTYNEQFF. Supplemented by reference TRBV19 and TRBJ2-1, the full variable domain reads DGGITQSPKYLFRKEGQNVTLSCEQNLNHDAMYWYRQDPGQGLRLIYYSQIVNDFQKGDIAEGYSVSREKKESFPLTVTSAQKNPTAFYLCASSTGLGRTYNEQFFGPGTRLTVL.

The CDR3 bases are TGTGCCAGCAGCCGGGGGGGTGAGCAGTTCTTC. It translates to CASSRGGEQFF. The chain links TRBV5-4 to TRBJ2-1; the match to TRBD2 covers 8 bases. CDR1 is SGHNT, CDR2 YYREEE, per germline (reference sequence). The V segment lost 4 bases and the J segment 9 bases; nucleotides outside the gene matches: 0. CDR3 size: 11 residues.

This sequence joins TRBV28 and TRBJ2-1, with a tentative D call TRBD1 (6 bases). CDR1 and CDR2 from the germline V gene are MDHEN and SYDVKM. V lost 5 bases, J lost 7 bases, and 12 bases lay in between. The CDR3 runs to 13 residues. The CDR3 sequence: CASSRGQSNEQFF. The CDR3 nucleotides read TGTGCCAGCAGTCGCGGACAGTCGAATGAGCAGTTCTTC.

The chain carries TRBV7-8 and TRBJ2-1; D unclear. Deletions cut 1 base from V and 0 bases from J, with 4 bases between. CDR1 is SGHVS and CDR2 is FQNEAQ in the germline V gene. The CDR3 covers 14 residues. The CDR3 region has the DNA TGTGCCAGCAGCTTAGATAGCTCCTACAATGAGCAGTTCTTC. This encodes CASSLDSSYNEQFF.

J is TRBJ1-1 and V is TRBV30; D remains ambiguous. CDR3 length equals 13 residues. Germline CDR1 and CDR2: GTSNPN and SVGIG (reference sequence). The V and J ends lost 4 bases and 2 bases respectively, with 11 bases between them. CDR3 DNA sequence: TGTGCCTGGAAGCGGGAGGTTAACACTGAAGCTTTCTTT. Its protein is CAWKREVNTEAFF.

This clone came up a few times. This rearrangement joins TRBV7-6 to TRBJ2-7; 9 bases fit TRBD1. The J segment lost 0 bases and the V segment lost 5 bases, leaving 14 bases of the junction unmatched. The CDR3 sequence is 18 residues long. Germline assignment: CDR1 SGHVS and CDR2 FNYEAQ. The CDR3 bases are TGTGCCAGCAGCCCCGACGGTAACGACAGGGGGTTCTCCTACGAGCAGTACTTC. Encoded protein: CASSPDGNDRGFSYEQYF.

This clone was seen once. This rearrangement joins TRBV18 to TRBJ1-2; TRBD1 matches 8 bases. V dropped 3 bases and J dropped 2; count of bases not matched to a gene: 2. The CDR3 covers 14 residues. Germline assignment: CDR1 KGHSH and CDR2 LQKENI. For the CDR3, the DNA is TGTGCCAGCTCACCTAGGACAGGGAACTATGGCTACACCTTC. Residues: CASSPRTGNYGYTF.

The chain has TRBV14 and TRBJ2-3; no clear D. The CDR3 length is 14 residues. CDR1 is SGHDN and CDR2 is FVKESK in the germline V gene. V was pared by 4 bases and J by 8 bases, with 16 bases between. CDR3 amino acids: CASSPFAQYGTQYF. The CDR3 DNA is TGTGCCAGCAGCCCATTCGCCCAGTATGGTACGCAGTATTTT.

This rearrangement joins TRBV2 to TRBJ1-2, with D unresolved. V shed 7 bases and J shed 8 bases, with 17 bases lying between them. This CDR3 spans 13 amino acids. In germline, CDR1 is SNHLY, CDR2 FYNNEI. CDR3 protein: CASKVSRAEGYTF. The CDR3 DNA reads TGTGCCAGCAAAGTTTCGAGGGCGGAGGGCTACACCTTC. The complete variable domain, with remaining parts taken from reference TRBV2 and TRBJ1-2, reads EPEVTQTPSHQVTQMGQEVILRCVPISNHLYFYWYRQILGQKVEFLVSFYNNEISEKSEIFDDQFSVERPDGSNFTLKIRSTKLEDSAMYFCASKVSRAEGYTFGSGTRLTVV.

Here the CDR3 reads CASSSGGAYTGELFF. The CDR3 DNA reads TGCGCCAGCAGCTCCGGGGGGGCTTACACCGGGGAGCTGTTTTTT. The gene calls are TRBV5-1 and TRBJ2-2, with 8 nucleotides matching TRBD2. This CDR3 is 15 amino acids long. The J segment lost 3 bases and the V segment lost 3 bases, leaving 4 bases of the junction unmatched. CDR1 is SGHRS, CDR2 YFSETQ, per germline.

CDR3 bases: TGTGCCAGCTCACCGACCGGGACAGGGGAAGGCTACACCTTC. Translation gives CASSPTGTGEGYTF. The rearrangement links TRBV18 to TRBJ1-2; 10 bases align to TRBD1. The CDR3 runs 14 residues. The V gene's germline CDR1 is KGHSH and CDR2 LQKENI. J lost 8 bases, V lost 3 bases, and 6 bases had no gene match.

The table lists this clone with a count of one. The rearrangement joins TRBV19 to TRBJ2-2; 9 bases map to TRBD1. V lost 3 bases and J lost 6; bases outside the gene matches: 5. CDR1 is LNHDA, CDR2 SQIVND, per germline (reference sequence). This CDR3 is 15 amino acids long. The CDR3, as DNA: TGTGCCAGTAGTATGGGGACAGGGCAGGCCGGGGAGCTGTTTTTT. Amino acids: CASSMGTGQAGELFF. The full variable domain, rest sourced from reference TRBV19 and TRBJ2-2, is DGGITQSPKYLFRKEGQNVTLSCEQNLNHDAMYWYRQDPGQGLRLIYYSQIVNDFQKGDIAEGYSVSREKKESFPLTVTSAQKNPTAFYLCASSMGTGQAGELFFGEGSRLTVL.

This rearrangement joins TRBV28 to TRBJ1-3; 10 positions match TRBD1. CDR3 length: 15 amino acids. With V trimmed by 6 bases and J by 3 bases, 5 bases remained unmatched. Germline V gives CDR1 MDHEN, CDR2 SYDVKM. The CDR3 DNA is TGTGCCAGCAGCCGCCGGACAGGGGGTGGAAACACCATATATTTT. Its translation is CASSRRTGGGNTIYF. Drawing the rest from reference TRBV28 and TRBJ1-3, the complete variable domain is DVKVTQSSRYLVKRTGEKVFLECVQDMDHENMFWYRQDPGLGLRLIYFSYDVKMKEKGDIPEGYSVSREKKERFSLILESASTNQTSMYLCASSRRTGGGNTIYFGEGSWLTVV.

The CDR3 sequence is CASSFDRSTGELFF. The CDR3 DNA reads as TGTGCCAGCAGCTTCGACAGAAGTACCGGGGAGCTGTTTTTT. The chain has TRBV11-3 and TRBJ2-2; maybe TRBD1 (5 bases). The CDR3 is made up of 14 amino acids. V shed 3 bases and J shed 5 bases, with 10 bases lying between them. Germline V gene data show CDR1 as SGHNT and CDR2 as YENEEA.

The chain is built from TRBV5-1 and TRBJ2-1; 8 bases are a match to TRBD2. J lost 4 bases, V lost 2 bases, and 5 bases had no gene match. CDR3 size: 15 residues. The germline V gene encodes CDR1 SGHRS and CDR2 YFSETQ. The CDR3 spells CASSFGLAGYNEQFF. The CDR3 nucleotides read TGCGCCAGCAGCTTTGGACTAGCTGGGTACAATGAGCAGTTCTTC.

The chain uses TRBV5-1 and TRBJ1-6, with D perhaps matching TRBD1 (6 bases). The V and J ends lost 4 bases and 11 bases respectively, with 19 bases between them. Germline values: CDR1 SGHRS, CDR2 YFSETQ. The length of the CDR3 is 15 residues. The CDR3 loop is CASSLRGAGETPLHF. The DNA for the CDR3 is TGCGCCAGCAGCCTCCGGGGGGCAGGGGAGACACCCCTCCACTTT.

The rearrangement links TRBV11-1 to TRBJ2-1; the match to TRBD2 covers 8 bases. The CDR3 runs 16 residues. With 5 bases clipped from V and 0 bases from J, the junction kept 6 bases outside the gene matches. The germline CDR1 and CDR2 sequences are SGHAT and FQDESV (reference sequence). The CDR3 sequence is CASSPGGGSSYNEQFF. The CDR3 DNA follows: TGTGCCAGCAGCCCCGGCGGGGGGAGCTCCTACAATGAGCAGTTCTTC.

The chain combines TRBV28 with TRBJ1-2; TRBD1 might be the D (5 bases). Germline loops: CDR1 MDHEN, CDR2 SYDVKM. Trimming left V 5 bases short and J 0 bases short, with 10 bases between. The CDR3 sequence is 14 residues long. CDR3 DNA: TGTGCCAGCAGTGGGGCAGGAGCTAACTATGGCTACACCTTC. This gives the protein CASSGAGANYGYTF.

CDR3 amino acids: CASSLRLGASNTGELFF. The CDR3 region has the DNA TGTGCCAGCAGTTTGAGATTGGGGGCCTCCAACACCGGGGAGCTGTTTTTT. V and J are TRBV28 and TRBJ2-2; possibly TRBD1 for D (6 bases). This CDR3 has 17 amino acids. V lost 3 bases, J lost 2 bases, and 16 bases lay in between. Germline V gene lookup returns CDR1 MDHEN and CDR2 SYDVKM.

J is TRBJ2-1 and V is TRBV5-4; tentatively, D is TRBD2 (6 bases). CDR3 size: 15 residues. V gave up 2 bases and J gave up 4 bases, with 13 bases separating them. Per the germline V gene, CDR1 is SGHNT and CDR2 is YYREEE (reference sequence). CDR3 nucleotide sequence: TGTGCCAGCAGCTTTTCGGGGGACCGTTACAATGAGCAGTTCTTC. This sequence encodes CASSFSGDRYNEQFF. Full variable domain (rest looked up from reference TRBV5-4 and TRBJ2-1): ETGVTQSPTHLIKTRGQQVTLRCSSQSGHNTVSWYQQALGQGPQFIFQYYREEENGRGNFPPRFSGLQFPNYSSELNVNALELDDSALYLCASSFSGDRYNEQFFGPGTRLTVL.

The V call is TRBV30, the J call TRBJ2-1, with 8 bases identical to TRBD2. Germline CDR1 and CDR2: GTSNPN and SVGIG (reference sequence). The CDR3 loop spans 15 amino acids. V lost 3 bases to trimming and J lost 4 bases; unmatched junction nucleotides: 8. CDR3 in DNA: TGTGCCTGGAGCCGACTAGCGACCTCTTACAATGAGCAGTTCTTC. Protein: CAWSRLATSYNEQFF.

This chain connects TRBV5-1 to TRBJ1-4, with 8 bases fitting TRBD1. Losses at the gene ends were 4 bases for V and 6 bases for J; bases not matched to a gene: 5. The CDR3 has 14 residues. Germline V gene lookup returns CDR1 SGHRS and CDR2 YFSETQ. CDR3 protein: CASSRTGTDEKLFF. The CDR3 bases are TGCGCCAGCAGCAGGACAGGGACGGATGAAAAACTGTTTTTT. The full variable domain, its missing parts supplied by reference TRBV5-1 and TRBJ1-4, is KAGVTQTPRYLIKTRGQQVTLSCSPISGHRSVSWYQQTPGQGLQFLFEYFSETQRNKGNFPGRFSGRQFSNSRSEMNVSTLELGDSALYLCASSRTGTDEKLFFGSGTQLSVL.